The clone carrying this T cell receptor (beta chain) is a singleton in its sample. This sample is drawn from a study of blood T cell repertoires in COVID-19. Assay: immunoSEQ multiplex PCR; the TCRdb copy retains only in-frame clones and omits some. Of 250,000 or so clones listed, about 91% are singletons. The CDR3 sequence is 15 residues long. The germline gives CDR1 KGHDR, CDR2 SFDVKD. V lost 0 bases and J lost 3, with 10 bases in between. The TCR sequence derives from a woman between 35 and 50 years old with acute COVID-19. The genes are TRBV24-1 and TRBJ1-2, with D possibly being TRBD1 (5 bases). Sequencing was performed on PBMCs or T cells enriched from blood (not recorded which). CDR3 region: CATSDLTGPYYGYTF. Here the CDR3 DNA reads TGTGCCACCAGTGATTTGACAGGACCTTACTATGGCTACACCTTC.